Sequencing of this TCR beta chain was carried out in a study of cytomegalovirus exposure and HLA in healthy donors. A word on this clone: Its specificity is not known.

It was with 60 Vbeta and 13 Jbeta primers that the PCR ran. The protocol was immunoSEQ multiplex PCR, while the TCRdb copy is restricted to in-frame clones and leaves out a portion. The data hold about 160,000 clones, with around four fifths observed a single time. Regarding the study as a whole: Sequencing likely generated an artifact that appeared as a cluster of highly shared sequence variants.

The sequenced material came from PBMCs. The receptor was derived from a man aged 25-40 years in good health and CMV-seronegative.

The chain's CDR3 is CASSIGQGSSYNSPLHF. In nucleotides, the CDR3 is TGTGCCAGTAGTATTGGACAGGGAAGCTCCTATAATTCACCCCTCCACTTT. The chain employs TRBV19 and TRBJ1-6; 8 bases align to TRBD1. Losses at the gene ends were 3 bases for V and 0 bases for J; bases not matched to a gene: 4. This CDR3 spans 17 amino acids. The germline V gene has CDR1 LNHDA and CDR2 SQIVND (reference sequence).